These T cell receptor beta chains were read from a single sample in a study of blood T cells in healthy people across ages. TCRdb redid the calling of the 5' RACE reads with MiXCR, one entry per CDR3 protein. The table shows about 800,000 distinct CDR3 sequences, with nearly 60% occurring only once. The sample was blood. All receptors come from a man aged 25 to 40 in good health. Both conserved end residues are part of each CDR3. A D gene is named only where the DNA matches it firmly. The size of a clone is reported for some rows only, either as once, few or many, or as a class for expanded clones.

size | J | V | D | CDR3 | DNA
- | TRBJ1-2 | TRBV13 | TRBD1 | CASSEGQANYGYTF | TGTGCCAGCAGCGAAGGACAGGCTAACTATGGCTACACCTTC
- | TRBJ1-1 | TRBV6-2/TRBV6-3 | TRBD1 | CASSYAVGTGDPEAFF | TGTGCCAGCAGTTACGCTGTAGGGACAGGGGATCCTGAGGCTTTCTTT
- | TRBJ1-5 | TRBV4-1 | - | CASSQDRFQPQHF | TGCGCCAGCAGCCAAGATAGGTTCCAGCCCCAGCATTTT
- | TRBJ2-7 | TRBV20-1 | - | CSATLWGSENEQYF | TGCAGTGCTACCCTGTGGGGAAGTGAGAACGAGCAGTACTTC
- | TRBJ2-7 | TRBV28 | TRBD2 | CASSLITLGQAKAASGSLNNEQYF | TGTGCCAGCAGTTTAATTACCCTAGGACAGGCAAAAGCGGCTAGCGGGAGTCTCAACAATGAGCAGTACTTC
- | TRBJ1-2 | TRBV25-1 | - | CASMGFDGYTF | TGTGCCAGCATGGGGTTTGATGGCTACACCTTC
few | TRBJ2-1 | TRBV29-1 | - | CSVGPAMDNEQFF | TGCAGCGTTGGGCCCGCTATGGACAATGAGCAGTTCTTC
- | TRBJ2-1 | TRBV19 | TRBD1 | CASSPDRGVGNEQFF | TGTGCCAGTAGTCCAGACAGGGGAGTTGGCAATGAGCAGTTCTTC
- | TRBJ2-1 | TRBV5-1 | - | CASGPALNEQFF | TGCGCCAGCGGGCCAGCCCTCAATGAGCAGTTCTTC
- | TRBJ1-2 | TRBV11-2 | - | CASSSSGPYDYTF | TGTGCCAGCAGCTCGAGTGGCCCCTATGACTACACCTTC
- | TRBJ2-1 | TRBV7-2 | - | CASSLEVKAGEQFF | TGTGCCAGCAGCTTAGAAGTGAAGGCGGGGGAGCAGTTCTTC
- | TRBJ2-3 | TRBV7-2 | - | CASSADQSTDTQYF | TGTGCCAGCAGCGCGGACCAGAGCACAGATACGCAGTATTTT
- | TRBJ2-7 | TRBV14 | TRBD1 | CASSHHPGQGMGEQYF | TGTGCCAGCAGCCACCACCCGGGACAGGGAATGGGGGAGCAGTACTTC
- | TRBJ1-2 | TRBV4-3 | - | CASSQDVRGGYGYTF | TGCGCCAGCAGCCAAGATGTCAGGGGTGGCTATGGCTACACCTTC
few | TRBJ2-7 | TRBV5-1 | - | CASSSDGPLGRGDYEQYF | TGCGCCAGCAGCTCGGATGGACCCTTGGGCAGAGGAGACTACGAGCAGTACTTC
- | TRBJ2-1 | TRBV6-5 | - | CASSYGRESNNEQFF | TGTGCCAGCAGTTACGGCAGGGAGTCCAACAATGAGCAGTTCTTC
- | TRBJ1-1 | TRBV25-1 | - | CASSEFVNTEAFF | TGTGCCAGCAGTGAATTTGTGAACACTGAAGCTTTCTTT
- | TRBJ1-2 | TRBV6-2/TRBV6-3 | TRBD1 | CASSGTGVHGYTF | TGTGCCAGCAGCGGGACAGGGGTTCATGGCTACACCTTC
- | TRBJ1-2 | TRBV7-9 | - | CASSWLRGSYGYTF | TGTGCCAGCAGCTGGTTACGGGGCAGCTATGGCTACACCTTC
- | TRBJ2-2 | TRBV10-3 | - | CAISGGGELFF | TGTGCCATCAGTGGTGGCGGGGAGCTGTTTTTT
- | TRBJ2-6 | TRBV2 | - | CASSEEGLRSGANVLTF | TGTGCCAGCAGTGAAGAGGGACTCCGATCTGGGGCCAACGTCCTGACTTTC
few | TRBJ2-6 | TRBV25-1 | - | CASSRVGSGANVLTF | TGTGCCAGCAGCCGGGTAGGCTCTGGGGCCAACGTCCTGACTTTC
- | TRBJ2-1 | TRBV20-1 | TRBD2 | CSARDALAAEQFF | TGCAGTGCTAGAGATGCGCTAGCGGCTGAGCAGTTCTTC
- | TRBJ2-3 | TRBV28 | TRBD1 | CASRKQGDTQYF | TGTGCCAGCAGGAAACAGGGGGATACGCAGTATTTT
once | TRBJ2-1 | TRBV6-5 | TRBD1 | CASSSKGGGSSYNEQFF | TGTGCCAGCAGTTCCAAAGGGGGCGGAAGCTCCTACAATGAGCAGTTCTTC
- | TRBJ2-1 | TRBV10-2 | - | CASMPKKPGASVYNEQFF | TGCGCCAGCATGCCCAAAAAACCAGGGGCCAGCGTCTACAATGAGCAGTTCTTC
few | TRBJ2-1 | TRBV9 | TRBD2 | CASSGGLGGEQFF | TGTGCCAGCAGCGGGGGACTAGGAGGTGAGCAGTTCTTC
- | TRBJ2-2 | TRBV29-1 | - | CSVEGPGELFF | TGCAGCGTTGAAGGACCCGGGGAGCTGTTTTTT
- | TRBJ2-5 | TRBV12-3/TRBV12-4 | - | CASSFGHTQETQYF | TGTGCCAGCAGTTTTGGACACACGCAAGAGACCCAGTACTTC
- | TRBJ2-7 | TRBV20-1 | - | CSARGDRGTAVYEQYF | TGCAGTGCTAGGGGCGACCGCGGGACAGCGGTCTACGAGCAGTACTTC
- | TRBJ2-5 | TRBV6-6 | - | CASSQGFPDGTQYF | TGTGCCAGCAGTCAGGGCTTCCCCGATGGGACCCAGTACTTC
- | TRBJ1-2 | TRBV2 | - | CASSFQPGPTYGYTF | TGTGCCAGCAGTTTCCAGCCGGGACCTACCTATGGCTACACCTTC
- | TRBJ2-5 | TRBV6-6 | - | CASSYFGGLGQETQYF | TGTGCCAGCAGTTACTTTGGGGGCCTGGGGCAAGAGACCCAGTACTTC
- | TRBJ1-5 | TRBV12-3/TRBV12-4 | TRBD1 | CASSSRQGGGNQPQHF | TGTGCCAGCAGTTCTAGACAGGGGGGGGGCAATCAGCCCCAGCATTTT
few | TRBJ2-3 | TRBV29-1 | - | CSVGLDTQYF | TGCAGCGTTGGGCTGGATACGCAGTATTTT
- | TRBJ2-3 | TRBV7-2 | TRBD2 | CASSLAPPGGWDTQYF | TGTGCCAGCAGCTTAGCCCCTCCGGGAGGGTGGGATACGCAGTATTTT
- | TRBJ2-5 | TRBV20-1 | TRBD2 | CSADPSGRPPYQETQYF | TGCAGTGCGGATCCTAGCGGGAGGCCTCCGTACCAAGAGACCCAGTACTTC
- | TRBJ1-1 | TRBV6-2/TRBV6-3 | TRBD1 | CASSDRDTEAFF | TGTGCCAGCAGCGACAGGGACACTGAAGCTTTCTTT
- | TRBJ2-7 | TRBV5-1 | TRBD1 | CASSPRGQGGSYEQYF | TGCGCCAGCAGCCCCCGAGGACAGGGTGGGTCCTACGAGCAGTACTTC
few | TRBJ2-7 | TRBV29-1 | TRBD2 | CSAELAGGGEQYF | TGCAGCGCTGAACTAGCGGGAGGAGGCGAGCAGTACTTC
- | TRBJ2-3 | TRBV10-3 | - | CAISESAATDTQYF | TGTGCCATCAGTGAGTCGGCTGCCACAGATACGCAGTATTTT
- | TRBJ1-2 | TRBV20-1 | - | CSPRDRQMYGYTF | TGCAGTCCTAGAGATCGGCAGATGTATGGCTACACCTTC
few | TRBJ2-6 | TRBV15 | TRBD2 | CATSMSTSVSGANVLTF | TGTGCCACCAGCATGTCGACTAGCGTCTCTGGGGCCAACGTCCTGACTTTC
- | TRBJ2-7 | TRBV20-1 | - | CSALPAVGGAREQYF | TGCAGTGCCCTCCCCGCTGTTGGGGGGGCGAGGGAGCAGTACTTC
few | TRBJ2-1 | TRBV3-1 | - | CASSPSPAHRWQFF | TGTGCCAGCAGCCCCTCCCCTGCCCATCGTTGGCAGTTCTTC
- | TRBJ1-4 | TRBV5-1 | TRBD1 | CASSLGGTGNEKLFF | TGCGCCAGCAGCTTGGGCGGGACAGGGAATGAAAAACTGTTTTTT
few | TRBJ2-4 | TRBV2 | TRBD1 | CASKSGTGDENIQYF | TGTGCCAGCAAATCTGGGACAGGGGACGAAAACATTCAGTACTTC
- | TRBJ2-1 | TRBV6-5 | TRBD2 | CASSYSGTRETQFF | TGTGCCAGCAGTTATTCCGGGACTAGAGAGACCCAGTTCTTC
- | TRBJ2-6 | TRBV7-2 | - | CASSRYSGANVLTF | TGTGCCAGCAGCCGGTACTCTGGGGCCAACGTCCTGACTTTC
- | TRBJ2-3 | TRBV6-1 | - | CASRRADGTDTQYF | TGTGCCAGCAGGCGGGCAGACGGCACAGATACGCAGTATTTT